This is a list of T cell receptor beta chains from one sample in a study of cytomegalovirus exposure and HLA in healthy donors. Clones were sequenced by immunoSEQ multiplex PCR, and TCRdb holds only the in-frame ones, with some missing. Of some 90,000 clones in the sample, 80% to 85% are singletons; the top ten hold less than 1.5%. The sequenced material came from PBMCs. Every receptor here comes from a man aged 40-50 years in good health and CMV-seronegative. Each CDR3 is given with its conserved first and last residue. D genes are given only for firm matches. Clone sizes are given selectively: once, few, many, or a class where the clone is expanded.

. . TRBJ1-5 TRBV2 CASIRDTTNLNQPQHF TGTGCCAGCATTCGGGACACTACCAATTTGAACCAGCCCCAGCATTTT
. . TRBJ2-5 TRBV5-4 CASSFHDQETQYF TGTGCCAGCAGCTTTCATGACCAAGAGACCCAGTACTTC
once . TRBJ2-7 TRBV5-1 CASKQGAPTGEQYF TGCGCCAGCAAACAGGGAGCCCCTACGGGCGAGCAGTACTTC
. . TRBJ1-1 TRBV4-1 CASRGGTEAFF TGCGCCAGCAGGGGAGGGACTGAAGCTTTCTTT
few TRBD1 TRBJ1-1 TRBV9 CASSTTGGNTEAFF TGTGCCAGCAGTACCACAGGGGGGAACACTGAAGCTTTCTTT
. . TRBJ1-3 TRBV11-2 CASSLTTGSSGNTIYF TGTGCCAGCAGCTTAACGACGGGAAGCTCTGGAAACACCATATATTTT
few TRBD1 TRBJ1-4 TRBV2 CASSEDRNEREKLFF TGTGCCAGCAGTGAGGACAGGAATGAACGTGAAAAACTGTTTTTT
. . TRBJ2-7 TRBV27 CASSQSWTETYEQYF TGTGCCAGCAGTCAATCCTGGACTGAAACCTACGAGCAGTACTTC
. . TRBJ2-2 TRBV11-2 CASSILQGSGELFF TGTGCCAGCAGCATCCTACAGGGATCCGGGGAGCTGTTTTTT
once . TRBJ1-1 TRBV6-1 CASSEAQIAIYTFF TGTGCCAGCAGTGAAGCCCAAATAGCGATTTACACTTTCTTT
. . TRBJ2-7 TRBV5-1 CASSLGGASSYEQYF TGCGCCAGCAGCTTGGGTGGTGCGAGCTCCTACGAGCAGTACTTC
. . TRBJ1-5 TRBV19 CASSIWQGNQPQHF TGTGCCAGTAGTATTTGGCAGGGCAATCAGCCCCAGCATTTT
. . TRBJ1-1 TRBV7-2 CASSLVPGWNTEAFF TGTGCCAGCAGCTTAGTTCCAGGGTGGAACACTGAAGCTTTCTTT
. . TRBJ2-3 TRBV5-1 CASSLTNTDTQYF TGCGCCAGCAGCCTAACTAACACAGATACGCAGTATTTT
. . TRBJ2-7 TRBV7-9 CASSPGSGVNEQYF TGTGCCAGCAGCCCCGGGTCGGGGGTTAACGAGCAGTACTTC
. . TRBJ1-5 TRBV6-1 CASSENRVNQPQHF TGTGCCAGCAGTGAAAACAGGGTCAATCAGCCCCAGCATTTT